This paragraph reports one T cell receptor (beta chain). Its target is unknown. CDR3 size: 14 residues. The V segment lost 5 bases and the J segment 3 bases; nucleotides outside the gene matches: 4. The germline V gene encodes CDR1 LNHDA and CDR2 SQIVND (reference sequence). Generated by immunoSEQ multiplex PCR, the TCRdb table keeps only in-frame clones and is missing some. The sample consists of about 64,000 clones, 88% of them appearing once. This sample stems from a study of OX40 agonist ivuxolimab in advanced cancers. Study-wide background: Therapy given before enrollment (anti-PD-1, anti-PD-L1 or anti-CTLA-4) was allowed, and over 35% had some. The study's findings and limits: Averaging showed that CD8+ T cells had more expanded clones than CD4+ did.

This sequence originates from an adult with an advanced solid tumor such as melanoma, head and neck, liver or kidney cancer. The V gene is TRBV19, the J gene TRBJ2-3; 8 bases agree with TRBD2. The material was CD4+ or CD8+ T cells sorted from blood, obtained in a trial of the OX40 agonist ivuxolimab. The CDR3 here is CASSSAGGTDTQYF. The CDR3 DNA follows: TGTGCCAGTAGTTCGGCGGGAGGAACAGATACGCAGTATTTT.